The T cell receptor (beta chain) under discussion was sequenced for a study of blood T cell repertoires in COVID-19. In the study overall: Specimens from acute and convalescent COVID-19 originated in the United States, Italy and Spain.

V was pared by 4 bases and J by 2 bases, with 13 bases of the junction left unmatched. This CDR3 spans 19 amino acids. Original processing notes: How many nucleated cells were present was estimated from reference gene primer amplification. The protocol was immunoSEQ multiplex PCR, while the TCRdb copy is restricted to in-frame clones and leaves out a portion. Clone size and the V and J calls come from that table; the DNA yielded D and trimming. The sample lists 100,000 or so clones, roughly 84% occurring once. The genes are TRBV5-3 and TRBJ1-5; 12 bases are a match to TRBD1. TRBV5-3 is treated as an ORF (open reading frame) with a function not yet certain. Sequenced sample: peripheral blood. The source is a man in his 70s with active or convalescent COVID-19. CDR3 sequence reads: CARSPRTGDRGRGNQPQHF. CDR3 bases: TGTGCCAGAAGCCCTCGGACGGGGGACAGGGGGCGCGGCAATCAGCCCCAGCATTTT.